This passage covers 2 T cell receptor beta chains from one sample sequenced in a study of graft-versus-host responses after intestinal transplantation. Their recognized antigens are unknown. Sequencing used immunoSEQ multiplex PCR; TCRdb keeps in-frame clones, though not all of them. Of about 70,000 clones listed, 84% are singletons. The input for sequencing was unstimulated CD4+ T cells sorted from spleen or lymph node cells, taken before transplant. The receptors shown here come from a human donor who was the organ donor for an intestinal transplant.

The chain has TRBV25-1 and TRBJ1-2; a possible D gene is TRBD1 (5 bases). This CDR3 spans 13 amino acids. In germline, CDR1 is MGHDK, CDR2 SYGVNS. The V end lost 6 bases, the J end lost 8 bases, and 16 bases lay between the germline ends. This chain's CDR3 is CASRGGSTAGYTF. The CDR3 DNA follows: TGTGCCAGCAGGGGTGGTTCGACAGCCGGCTACACCTTC.

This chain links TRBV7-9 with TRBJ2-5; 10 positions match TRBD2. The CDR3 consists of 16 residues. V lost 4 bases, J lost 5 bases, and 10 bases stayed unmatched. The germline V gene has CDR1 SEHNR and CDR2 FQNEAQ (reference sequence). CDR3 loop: CASSSGVAGGRETQYF. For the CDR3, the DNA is TGTGCCAGCAGCTCCGGTGTAGCGGGGGGCCGGGAGACCCAGTACTTC.